This TCR beta chain was found in a study of early T cells in non-severe SARS-CoV-2 infection. Overall study context: Investigators sequenced bulk RNA drawn from unsorted whole blood, and chains remained unpaired. Findings of the study overall: VDJdb matching, biased toward anti-spike CD8 responses, missed private and CD4 specificities.

Individually, cDNA molecules had unique molecular identifiers attached to them. Each CDR3 protein gets one entry after TCRdb re-called the 5' RACE reads with MiXCR. The sample contains around 94,000 distinct CDR3 sequences, around 12% of which appear only once. In its sample, this clonotype was seen a few times. Its antigen is unknown. The CDR3 is made up of 14 amino acids. V dropped 3 bases and J dropped 4; count of bases not matched to a gene: 4. Germline-derived CDR1 and CDR2 are DFQATT and SNEGSKA (reference sequence). The TCR sequence derives from an adult who was a healthcare worker with PCR-confirmed SARS-CoV-2 infection or an uninfected control (not recorded which). The rearrangement joins TRBV20-1 to TRBJ2-7, with 12 bases matching TRBD2. The sequencing sample was made of whole blood. The CDR3 DNA follows: TGCAGTGCTAGCCTTGGACTAGCGGGGTACGAGCAGTACTTC. This translates into CSASLGLAGYEQYF.